Listed below are T cell receptor beta chains from one sample, sequenced in a study of blood T cell repertoires in COVID-19. Assay used: immunoSEQ multiplex PCR; TCRdb lists only in-frame clones, some missing. This table holds 450,000 to 500,000 clones, 70% to 90% found once. Sequenced sample: peripheral blood. These TCRs come from a human donor in a cohort sampled during active COVID-19. The CDR3 runs from the conserved cysteine through the conserved F or W. Size is omitted from some rows. Given values are once, few, many or a class for expanded clones.

cdr3_aa,clone_size,v_call,j_call
CASSLLGTSGRTEQYF,.,TRBV5-5,TRBJ2-7
CASSHRQGIQETQYF,once,TRBV7-3,TRBJ2-5
CASSLALSNQPQHF,.,TRBV7-8,TRBJ1-5
CASRDLEGAWKAQHF,.,TRBV6-5,TRBJ1-5
CASSGDRGNYGYTF,.,TRBV9,TRBJ1-2
CAAGQGDTEAFF,.,TRBV10-3,TRBJ1-1
CASSRGQGLTGELFF,once,TRBV6-1,TRBJ2-2
CATSDSGGGYGYTF,.,TRBV24-1,TRBJ1-2
CASSQGRQGYGEKLFF,.,TRBV3-1/TRBV3-2,TRBJ1-4
CASSLGRDLSSGANVLTF,.,TRBV27,TRBJ2-6
CASSLTGESYNEQFF,.,TRBV27,TRBJ2-1
CASSRRGGFDEQFF,.,TRBV18,TRBJ2-1